This TCR beta chain derives from a study of response to subunit inactivated influenza vaccine. Study observations and caveats: Each seasonal influenza vaccination recruits few new T cells, the authors suggested.

Each CDR3 protein is one row after TCRdb ran MiXCR on the RT-PCR reads. The repertoire holds hundreds of thousands of distinct CDR3 sequences, approximately 17% seen once, with about a tenth in the top ten. Germline lookup yields CDR1 KGHDR and CDR2 SFDVKD. The CDR3 loop spans 14 amino acids. V lost 4 bases to trimming and J lost 4 bases, with 12 bases between them. As to this clonotype: Its antigen is as yet unknown.

Sequences were derived from PBMCs from blood, sampled roughly 5 days after vaccination. This sequence originates from a man aged 45-65 years who received an inactivated influenza vaccine. The V gene is TRBV24-1, the J gene TRBJ1-1, with D perhaps matching TRBD1 (6 bases). Here the CDR3 DNA reads TGTGCCACCAGTGACTCAGGGGCGGGCACTGAAGCTTTCTTT. It translates to CATSDSGAGTEAFF.